Detailed here is one T cell receptor (beta chain). What it binds is unknown. Germline V lookup: CDR1 MDHEN, CDR2 SYDVKM. The CDR3 is 17 amino acids. V shed 4 bases and J shed 2 bases, with 20 bases lying between them. Using immunoSEQ multiplex PCR, the repertoire was profiled, and TCRdb retains in-frame clones only, with some absent. Among about 2.3 million clones listed, approximately 95% were seen once. This sample stems from a study of shared clonotypes between healthy human individuals. As for the study in general: Donor ages ranged 18 to 49 years: a couple of women, a few men. Notes on the study in general: Blood was the only sampled material, and tissue repertoires likely differ. What naive subsets generally showed was a larger estimated richness than memory subsets showed.

CD4+ cells underwent separation, giving CD45RA+ naive and CD45RA-negative memory subsets. The sequence was collected from a man younger than 30 in good health. Some clones in this sample may be carry-over from other donors' samples. The J gene is TRBJ1-2, the V gene TRBV28, with D uncertain. Sequences were obtained from naive CD4+ T cells from PBMCs. As for subset: CD45RA+ positively selected. This CDR3 reads CASSSPGSPGKNYGYTF. The DNA of the CDR3 is TGTGCCAGCAGTTCTCCCGGCTCCCCGGGGAAGAACTATGGCTACACCTTC.